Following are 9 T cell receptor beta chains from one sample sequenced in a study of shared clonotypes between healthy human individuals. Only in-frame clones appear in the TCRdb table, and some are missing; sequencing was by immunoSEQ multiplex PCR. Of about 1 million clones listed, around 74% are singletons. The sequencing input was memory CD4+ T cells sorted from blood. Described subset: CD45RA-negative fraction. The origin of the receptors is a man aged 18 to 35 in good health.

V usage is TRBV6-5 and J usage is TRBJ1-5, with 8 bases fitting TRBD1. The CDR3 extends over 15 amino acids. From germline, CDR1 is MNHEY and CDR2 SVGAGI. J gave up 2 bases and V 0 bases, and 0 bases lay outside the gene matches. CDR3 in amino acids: CASSYSTGGNQPQHF. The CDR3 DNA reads TGTGCCAGCAGTTACTCGACAGGGGGCAATCAGCCCCAGCATTTT.

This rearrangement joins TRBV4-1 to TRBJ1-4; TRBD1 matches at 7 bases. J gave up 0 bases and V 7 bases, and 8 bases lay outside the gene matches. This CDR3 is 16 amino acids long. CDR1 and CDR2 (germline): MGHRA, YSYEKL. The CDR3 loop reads CASTRTGGATNEKLFF. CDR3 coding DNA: TGCGCCAGCACTCGGACAGGAGGCGCAACTAATGAAAAACTGTTTTTT.

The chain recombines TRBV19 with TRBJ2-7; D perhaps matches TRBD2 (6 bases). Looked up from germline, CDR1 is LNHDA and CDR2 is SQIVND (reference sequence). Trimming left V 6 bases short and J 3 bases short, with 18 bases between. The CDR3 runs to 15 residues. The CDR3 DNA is TGTGCCAGTAGCCTGGAGGGCACCCCGAGCTACGAGCAGTACTTC. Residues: CASSLEGTPSYEQYF.

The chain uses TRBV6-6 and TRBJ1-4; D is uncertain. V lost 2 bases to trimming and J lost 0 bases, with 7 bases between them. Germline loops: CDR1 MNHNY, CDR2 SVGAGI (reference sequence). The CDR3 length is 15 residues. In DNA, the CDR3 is TGTGCCAGCAGTTACATGGGAACAACTAATGAAAAACTGTTTTTT. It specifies CASSYMGTTNEKLFF.

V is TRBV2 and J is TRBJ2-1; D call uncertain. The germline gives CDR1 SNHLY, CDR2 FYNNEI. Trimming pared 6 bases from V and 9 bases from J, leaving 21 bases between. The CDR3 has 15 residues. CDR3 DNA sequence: TGTGCCAGCAGATATGGCATGGCCAAGTCAGGTGAGCAGTTCTTC. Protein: CASRYGMAKSGEQFF.

CDR3 in amino acids: CASCCREGSYEQYF. The CDR3 DNA reads TGTGCCAGTTGTTGTCGGGAGGGCTCCTACGAGCAGTACTTC. The V and J genes are TRBV19 and TRBJ2-7; 8 nucleotides match TRBD2. Looked up from germline, CDR1 is LNHDA and CDR2 is SQIVND (reference sequence). V shed 8 bases, J shed 0 bases, and the junction held 6 bases outside the gene matches. The CDR3 has 14 residues.

In DNA, the CDR3 is TGTGCCAGCAGACTTTTGGGACTAGCCCTACCAAACGGGATCACCGGTACGCAGTATTTT. It encodes CASRLLGLALPNGITGTQYF. The V call is TRBV6-4, the J call TRBJ2-3; 9 positions match TRBD2. After removal of 6 bases from V and 8 bases from J, the junction contained 27 bases not matched to a gene. There are 20 residues in the CDR3. Germline V gene sequence: CDR1 MRHNA, CDR2 SNTAGT.

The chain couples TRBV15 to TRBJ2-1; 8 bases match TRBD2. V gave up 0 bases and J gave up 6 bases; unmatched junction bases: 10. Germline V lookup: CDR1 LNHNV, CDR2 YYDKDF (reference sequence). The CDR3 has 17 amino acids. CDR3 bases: TGTGCCACCAGCAGAGATTCTGAAGCGGGAGCGGCCAATGAGCAGTTCTTC. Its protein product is CATSRDSEAGAANEQFF. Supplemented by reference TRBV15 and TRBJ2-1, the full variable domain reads DAMVIQNPRYQVTQFGKPVTLSCSQTLNHNVMYWYQQKSSQAPKLLFHYYDKDFNNEADTPDNFQSRRPNTSFCFLDIRSPGLGDTAMYLCATSRDSEAGAANEQFFGPGTRLTVL.

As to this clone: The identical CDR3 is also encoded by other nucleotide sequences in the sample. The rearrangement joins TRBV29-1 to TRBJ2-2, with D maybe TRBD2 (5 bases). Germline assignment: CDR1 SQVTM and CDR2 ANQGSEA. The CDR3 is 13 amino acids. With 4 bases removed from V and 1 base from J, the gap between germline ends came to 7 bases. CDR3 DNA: TGCAGCGTTGGACGGGAGAACACCGGGGAGCTGTTTTTT. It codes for CSVGRENTGELFF.